This TCR beta chain was sequenced in a study of blood T cells in healthy people across ages. Study-wide background: Every two T cells gave about one barcoded beta molecule via template switching. Study-wide results and caveats: The long-lived group displayed more naive CD4+ cells, plus higher diversity, than the aged donors did. Percentage of naive T cells showed a strong correlation with TCR beta diversity.

The CDR3 loop spans 14 amino acids. The V gene's germline CDR1 is SGHTA and CDR2 FQGNSA. V was clipped by 5 bases and J by 7 bases, with 15 bases between them. With a J-beta primer mix and a sample-barcoded 5' primer, a second PCR ran 7 to 11 cycles. A single record per CDR3 protein comes from TCRdb applying MiXCR to the 5' RACE reads. The sample shows 1.5 million to 2 million distinct CDR3 sequences, about 39% of them seen only once. The total RNA that was extracted per sample amounted to at least 5 micrograms. As concerns this clonotype: What it recognizes is unknown.

The source is a human donor in good health. The V gene is TRBV7-2, the J gene TRBJ2-4; D may be TRBD1 (5 bases). The sequencing input was blood. DNA of the CDR3: TGTGCCAGCAGCCAAGGGGCAGTCTATAACATTCAGTACTTC. Protein product: CASSQGAVYNIQYF.